The 22 T cell receptor beta chains below come from one sample, sequenced in a study of blood T cell repertoires in COVID-19 (dated by TCRdb to 2020 to 2021). Library method: the immunoSEQ multiplex PCR assay. TCRdb obtained this table from immuneACCESS and retained in-frame rearrangements with V and J assigned. These tables miss some clones; where compared with another copy, unresolved V genes account for less than half of the shortfall, and the remainder is unexplained. For this sample there are about 230,000 clones; 80% to 90% appear just once. Clones ranked in the top ten supply approximately 6% of the sample. The source material was peripheral blood. Source of these receptors: a man older than 75 with acute or convalescent COVID-19.

This rearrangement joins TRBV2 to TRBJ2-3, with 15 bases matching TRBD2. CDR1 is SNHLY and CDR2 is FYNNEI in the germline V gene. The CDR3 sequence is 16 residues long. V dropped 6 bases and J dropped 3; count of bases not matched to a gene: 4. CDR3 bases: TGTGCCAGCAGATACGGGACTAGCGGGGGGACAGATACGCAGTATTTT. Residues: CASRYGTSGGTDTQYF.

V and J are TRBV19 and TRBJ2-2; 9 positions match TRBD1. V was clipped by 1 base and J by 3 bases; unmatched bases: 3. Germline V lookup: CDR1 LNHDA, CDR2 SQIVND (reference sequence). The CDR3 loop spans 16 amino acids. CDR3 nucleotide sequence: TGTGCCAGTAGTATAGCGGGACAGGGTCACACCGGGGAGCTGTTTTTT. Translation gives CASSIAGQGHTGELFF.

The chain combines TRBV5-1 with TRBJ1-4, with a tentative D call TRBD1 (5 bases). Germline V lookup: CDR1 SGHRS, CDR2 YFSETQ. Trimming left V 1 base short and J 3 bases short, with 13 bases between. CDR3 length: 16 residues. For the CDR3, the DNA is TGCGCCAGCAGCTTGAGCAGGGAAGTTCCTAATGAAAAACTGTTTTTT. It translates to CASSLSREVPNEKLFF.

The chain joins TRBV7-6 to TRBJ2-5, with D possibly being TRBD1 (5 bases). The CDR3 runs to 14 residues. The V gene lost 2 bases and the J gene lost 5 bases, with 12 bases spanning the gap. The germline CDR1 and CDR2 sequences are SGHVS and FNYEAQ. The CDR3 here is CASSLYQGYETQYF. In nucleotides, the CDR3 is TGTGCCAGCAGCTTATACCAGGGCTATGAGACCCAGTACTTC.

The chain couples TRBV19 to TRBJ1-5; TRBD1 might be the D (6 bases). CDR3 length: 14 residues. The V end was cut by 1 base, the J end by 4 bases, with 8 bases between. The germline V gene encodes CDR1 LNHDA and CDR2 SQIVND (reference sequence). The CDR3 DNA reads TGTGCCAGTAGTATAGCCCAGGGGAATCAGCCCCAGCATTTT. Protein product: CASSIAQGNQPQHF. Complete variable domain (other parts from reference TRBV19 and TRBJ1-5): DGGITQSPKYLFRKEGQNVTLSCEQNLNHDAMYWYRQDPGQGLRLIYYSQIVNDFQKGDIAEGYSVSREKKESFPLTVTSAQKNPTAFYLCASSIAQGNQPQHFGDGTRLSIL.

This clone was recorded only once. The chain recombines TRBV12-3 or TRBV12-4 with TRBJ1-4; D uncertain. The CDR3 length is 11 residues. V lost 4 bases to trimming and J lost 14 bases, with 11 bases between them. Here the CDR3 reads CASSSTDYLFF. DNA for the CDR3: TGTGCCAGCAGTTCAACGGACTATCTGTTTTTT.

This clone appeared a single time. V gene TRBV5-8 combines with J gene TRBJ2-5; 9 bases are shared with TRBD1. Looked up from germline, CDR1 is SGHTS and CDR2 is YDEGEE. With 4 bases clipped from V and 5 bases from J, the junction kept 24 bases outside the gene matches. CDR3 length equals 20 residues. The CDR3 nucleotides read TGTGCCAGCAGCACGGTACTGGACAGGGGAACCCCTTTCGTACGGGAGACCCAGTACTTC. This encodes CASSTVLDRGTPFVRETQYF.

The CDR3, as DNA: TGTGCCAGCCGGACAGGGGGCTTCACTGAAGCTTTCTTT. Translated: CASRTGGFTEAFF. The rearrangement uses TRBV6-5 and TRBJ1-1; 11 nucleotides match TRBD1. Germline values: CDR1 MNHEY, CDR2 SVGAGI. This CDR3 spans 13 amino acids. The trim removed 8 bases at V and 4 bases at J, leaving 3 bases unmatched.

The chain recombines TRBV27 with TRBJ1-1, with D perhaps matching TRBD1 (5 bases). Germline assignment: CDR1 MNHEY and CDR2 SMNVEV (reference sequence). This CDR3 has 15 residues. V lost 7 bases, J lost 4 bases, and 19 bases lay in between. The CDR3 coding sequence is TGTGCCAGCAATACACTGGGCGGGGGTATCACTGAAGCTTTCTTT. It is translated as CASNTLGGGITEAFF.

The CDR3 sequence is CASSLNPSLEAFF. As DNA, the CDR3 is TGTGCCAGCAGTTTAAATCCCTCCCTTGAAGCTTTCTTT. The chain combines TRBV28 with TRBJ1-1; D is unresolved. Deletions cut 2 bases from V and 7 bases from J, with 11 bases between. CDR3 size: 13 residues. The germline V gene has CDR1 MDHEN and CDR2 SYDVKM.

The V gene is TRBV2, the J gene TRBJ2-7; the match to TRBD1 covers 7 bases. CDR3 length: 16 residues. V gave up 7 bases and J gave up 1 base; unmatched junction bases: 13. Germline V lookup: CDR1 SNHLY, CDR2 FYNNEI. CDR3 amino acids: CASTIHRGGRSYEQYF. The CDR3 nucleotides read TGTGCCAGCACTATCCACAGGGGTGGTAGGTCCTACGAGCAGTACTTC.

V and J are TRBV4-1 and TRBJ2-1, with TRBD2 identical over 9 bases. The CDR3 covers 15 residues. The V gene's germline CDR1 is MGHRA and CDR2 YSYEKL. Germline trimming cut 7 bases from V and 5 bases from J; bases unmatched to any gene: 9. The DNA of the CDR3 is TGCGCCAGCACTCGCTCGGCTAGCGGGAACAATGAGCAGTTCTTC. Its translation is CASTRSASGNNEQFF.

Concerning this clone itself: The sample holds other DNA sequences that translate to the same CDR3. J is TRBJ1-2 and V is TRBV19; D ambiguous. CDR3 size: 13 residues. V was cut by 1 base and J by 4 bases, with 7 bases left in between. Per the germline V gene, CDR1 is LNHDA and CDR2 is SQIVND (reference sequence). The CDR3 reads CASSIGGSYGYTF. The CDR3, as DNA: TGTGCCAGTAGTATAGGAGGGAGCTATGGCTACACCTTC.

The CDR3 DNA sequence: TGTGCCTGGAGGAGGGACAGGGTGCACTATGGCTACACCTTC. Its translation is CAWRRDRVHYGYTF. The chain uses TRBV30 and TRBJ1-2; TRBD1 matches at 9 bases. The ends lost 3 bases at V and 3 bases at J; junction bases unmatched: 5. This CDR3 contains 14 residues. Germline V CDR1 and CDR2: GTSNPN, SVGIG (reference sequence).

This clone was seen a few times. The chain links TRBV18 to TRBJ1-2; D call uncertain. Germline V gene lookup returns CDR1 KGHSH and CDR2 LQKENI. The CDR3 has 13 amino acids. V lost 3 bases and J lost 6, with 11 bases in between. The CDR3 DNA reads TGTGCCAGCTCACCCCGACGGGAGGATGGCTACACCTTC. It translates to CASSPRREDGYTF.

The chain combines TRBV7-6 with TRBJ1-5; D might be TRBD1 (5 bases). CDR1 SGHVS and CDR2 FNYEAQ come from the germline V gene. The CDR3 totals 16 residues. The germline V and J ends were trimmed by 5 bases and 2 bases, with 16 bases remaining between them. The CDR3 loop reads CASSTGLGQGNQPQHF. As DNA, the CDR3 is TGTGCCAGCAGCACCGGCCTCGGACAAGGCAATCAGCCCCAGCATTTT.

The chain links TRBV11-3 to TRBJ2-1; TRBD1 aligns across 8 bases. This CDR3 is 16 amino acids long. Per the germline V gene, CDR1 is SGHNT and CDR2 is YENEEA. The trim removed 3 bases at V and 3 bases at J, leaving 7 bases unmatched. This CDR3 is CASSFRGTGHYNEQFF. The CDR3 region has the DNA TGTGCCAGCAGCTTCCGTGGGACAGGCCACTACAATGAGCAGTTCTTC. The variable domain in full, with the rest retrieved from reference TRBV11-3 and TRBJ2-1, is EAGVVQSPRYKIIEKKQPVAFWCNPISGHNTLYWYLQNLGQGPELLIRYENEEAVDDSQLPKDRFSAERLKGVDSTLKIQPAELGDSAVYLCASSFRGTGHYNEQFFGPGTRLTVL.

The CDR3 DNA reads TGTGCCAGCTCACAGGGAACAGGATCCTACGAGCAGTACTTC. Protein product: CASSQGTGSYEQYF. The chain combines TRBV18 with TRBJ2-7; tentative D call: TRBD1 (5 bases). The CDR3 totals 14 residues. Germline V gene sequence: CDR1 KGHSH, CDR2 LQKENI. V shed 4 bases and J shed 1 base, with 11 bases lying between them.

The chain is built from TRBV3-1 (or the pseudogene TRBV3-2) and TRBJ1-5; 7 bases agree with TRBD1. With V trimmed by 1 base and J by 6 bases, 12 bases remained unmatched. Germline CDR1 reads LGHDT; CDR2 reads YNNKEL (reference sequence). CDR3 length: 17 residues. The CDR3 region is CASSQAGTVRSGQPQHF. The CDR3 DNA reads as TGTGCCAGCAGCCAAGCAGGGACAGTAAGGTCGGGTCAGCCCCAGCATTTT.

The rearrangement links TRBV5-3 to TRBJ1-1; D is uncertain. TRBV5-3 carries the ORF label, with uncertain function. The length of the CDR3 is 15 residues. Trimming stripped 1 base from V and 3 bases from J, with 13 bases between. CDR3 region: CARSLWRCWDTEAFF. CDR3 sequence (DNA): TGTGCCAGAAGCTTGTGGAGATGCTGGGACACTGAAGCTTTCTTT.

V usage is TRBV5-4 and J usage is TRBJ1-6; TRBD1 matches 7 bases. Trimming removed 4 bases from V and 4 bases from J; junction bases left unmatched: 11. Looked up from germline, CDR1 is SGHNT and CDR2 is YYREEE (reference sequence). This CDR3 is built from 17 residues. The CDR3 DNA sequence: TGTGCCAGCAGCCTCAGCGCGACAGGGTTTTATAATTCACCCCTCCACTTT. This translates into CASSLSATGFYNSPLHF.

This chain links TRBV9 with TRBJ1-4; 8 bases match TRBD1. The germline CDR1 and CDR2 sequences are SGDLS and YYNGEE. The CDR3 is 15 residues long. The junction had 3 bases not matched to a gene; V was cut back by 0 bases and J by 5 bases. DNA for the CDR3: TGTGCCAGCAGCGTAGCAGGGGGCCGGAATGAAAAACTGTTTTTT. Translated, it gives CASSVAGGRNEKLFF.